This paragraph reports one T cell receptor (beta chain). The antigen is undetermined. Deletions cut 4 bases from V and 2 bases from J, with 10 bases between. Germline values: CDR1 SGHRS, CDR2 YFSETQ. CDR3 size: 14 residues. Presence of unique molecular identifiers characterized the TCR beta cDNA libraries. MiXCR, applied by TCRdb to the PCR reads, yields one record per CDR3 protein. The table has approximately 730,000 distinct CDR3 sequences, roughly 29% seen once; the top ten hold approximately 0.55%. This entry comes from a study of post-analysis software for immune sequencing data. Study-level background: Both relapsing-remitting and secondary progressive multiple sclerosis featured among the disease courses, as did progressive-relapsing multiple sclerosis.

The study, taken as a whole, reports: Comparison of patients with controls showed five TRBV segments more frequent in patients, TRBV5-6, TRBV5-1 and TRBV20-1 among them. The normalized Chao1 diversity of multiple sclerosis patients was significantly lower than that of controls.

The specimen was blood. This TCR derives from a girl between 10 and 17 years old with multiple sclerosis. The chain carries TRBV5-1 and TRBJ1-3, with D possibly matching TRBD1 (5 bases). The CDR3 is CASSAGLAGNTIYF. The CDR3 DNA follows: TGCGCCAGCAGCGCGGGGCTTGCTGGAAACACCATATATTTT.